The clone carrying this T cell receptor beta chain was observed many times. Time point reported: newly diagnosed GD, antithyroid drugs for less than 3 months. PBMC-extracted RNA yielded the TCR library. This sample stems from a study of regulatory T cells in long-lasting Graves disease. The V and J ends lost 3 bases and 0 bases respectively, with 9 bases between them. This CDR3 comprises 15 residues. Construction of the TCR beta libraries employed iRepertoire HTBI primers in conjunction with Arm-PCR of CDR3 regions. TCRdb processed the multiplex PCR reads anew with MiXCR; each CDR3 protein has one entry. The table shows a few hundred thousand distinct CDR3 sequences, with around 20% occurring only once. The data also belong to a second study, concerning T cells in Graves' hyperthyroidism and ophthalmopathy. That work adds: A set of HTBI primers served as the primers for a first-round RT-PCR of the TCR CDR3. Ophthalmopathy was told apart from stable hyperthyroidism by a 13 V-J model. Onset of ophthalmopathy came a median around 6.5 months after the model predicted it.

The rearrangement links TRBV12-3 or TRBV12-4 to TRBJ1-3; the D is unclear. The sample was peripheral blood mononuclear cells (PBMCs), taken at new diagnosis, from a patient treated with antithyroid drugs. The TCR originated in a woman younger than 45 with Graves disease. The CDR3 region is CASSLDGDSGNTIYF. CDR3 coding DNA: TGTGCCAGCAGTTTGGACGGCGACTCTGGAAACACCATATATTTT.